This T cell receptor (beta chain) was obtained from a study of cytomegalovirus exposure and HLA in healthy donors. Germline values: CDR1 LGHNT, CDR2 FRNRAP. Trimming at V came to 3 bases and at J to 5 bases, leaving 9 bases not matched to a gene. The CDR3 runs to 15 residues. 13 Jbeta primers and 60 Vbeta primers were used for the PCR. Generated by immunoSEQ multiplex PCR, the TCRdb table keeps only in-frame clones and is missing some. The table has 150,000 to 200,000 clones, around 80% seen once. This clone came up once. The sequence came from a man aged 45-60 years in good health and CMV-seropositive. This chain joins TRBV12-5 and TRBJ2-5; 7 positions match TRBD2. The sequenced sample was PBMCs. The CDR3 coding sequence is TGTGCTAGTGGTTTCGGCGGGGGAGCCGGGGAGACCCAGTACTTC. Amino acids: CASGFGGGAGETQYF.